This entry is about one T cell receptor (beta chain). Trimming shortened V by 1 base and J by 6 bases, and 10 bases separated the two germline ends. The CDR3 has 13 residues. The germline gives CDR1 MNHNS, CDR2 SASEGT. Donors were drawn from the approximately 120-subject validation cohort, separate from the approximately 700-subject first cohort. Produced via immunoSEQ multiplex PCR; TCRdb's table is partial and in-frame only. Of 150,000 to 200,000 clones listed, 84% were seen once; the top ten hold 10%. This sample is part of a study of cytomegalovirus exposure and HLA in healthy donors. The TCR originated in a man aged 25 to 40 in good health and CMV-seropositive. Sequences were obtained from PBMCs. The gene calls are TRBV6-1 and TRBJ2-7; D gene uncertain. This CDR3 is CASSEVSGVEQYF. For the CDR3, the DNA is TGTGCCAGCAGTGAAGTATCCGGAGTCGAGCAGTACTTC.